This entry lists 29 T cell receptor beta chains sequenced from one sample in a study of read filtering for tumor transcriptome and immune sequencing. From about 400 ng of RNA, a library with molecular barcoded alpha/delta and beta/gamma adaptors was made. TCRdb reprocessed the reads via MiXCR and lists one record per CDR3 protein. This sample has some 130,000 distinct CDR3 sequences, with over 10% found just once. Source material: a population of CD138-negative cells sorted from bone marrow. The receptors come from a donor aged 40 or over with multiple myeloma.

V is TRBV27 and J is TRBJ2-7; unclear D gene. CDR1 MNHEY and CDR2 SMNVEV come from the germline V gene (reference sequence). The CDR3 runs 14 residues. The V end was cut by 4 bases, the J end by 1 base, with 11 bases between. The CDR3, as DNA: TGTGCCAGCAGTTCCCGGACGGGTTCCTACGAGCAGTACTTC. Residues: CASSSRTGSYEQYF.

This clonotype came up many times. V usage is TRBV29-1 and J usage is TRBJ1-1; 7 bases fit TRBD1. The CDR3 is made up of 13 amino acids. From germline, CDR1 is SQVTM and CDR2 ANQGSEA. Trimming at V came to 2 bases and at J to 4 bases, leaving 4 bases not matched to a gene. The CDR3 bases are TGCAGCGTTGAACAGGGGGTAGGCACTGAAGCTTTCTTT. Encoded protein: CSVEQGVGTEAFF.

This clonotype was counted many times. J is TRBJ2-3 and V is TRBV7-2, with TRBD2 identical over 12 bases. V was clipped by 6 bases and J by 4 bases; unmatched bases: 2. This CDR3 has 14 residues. The germline gives CDR1 SGHTA, CDR2 FQGNSA. The CDR3, as DNA: TGTGCCAGCAGTCTAGCGGGGGGGTCAGATACGCAGTATTTT. It encodes CASSLAGGSDTQYF.

This clonotype was picked up many times. The chain has TRBV7-9 and TRBJ1-4, with D uncertain. The CDR3 extends over 16 amino acids. V was shortened by 6 bases and J by 3 bases, with 17 bases between the two germline ends. Germline CDR1 reads SEHNR; CDR2 reads FQNEAQ (reference sequence). The CDR3 is CASSPSGGQPNEKLFF. CDR3 in DNA: TGTGCCAGCAGTCCTAGCGGAGGTCAGCCTAATGAAAAACTGTTTTTT.

This clonotype was found a few times. V usage is TRBV5-1 and J usage is TRBJ2-5; D gene unclear. Between the trimmed V and J ends, which lost 0 bases and 5 bases, there was a span of 11 bases. Germline V gives CDR1 SGHRS, CDR2 YFSETQ. The CDR3 contains 14 residues. CDR3 in DNA: TGCGCCAGCAGCTTGGGGCGGAAGGCTGAGACCCAGTACTTC. Protein sequence: CASSLGRKAETQYF.

This clonotype was seen repeatedly, ten times or more. The chain joins TRBV12-3 or TRBV12-4 to TRBJ1-1; D is unclear. The CDR3 consists of 12 residues. Trimming stripped 6 bases from V and 6 bases from J, with 11 bases between. CDR3 sequence reads: CASSWGGAEAFF. DNA for the CDR3: TGTGCCAGCAGCTGGGGTGGGGCTGAAGCTTTCTTT.

The sample holds many counts of this clonotype. The rearrangement links TRBV4-2 to TRBJ2-1; 11 positions agree with TRBD1. The CDR3 consists of 16 residues. Germline trimming cut 4 bases from V and 8 bases from J; bases unmatched to any gene: 10. The germline CDR1 and CDR2 sequences are LGHNA and YNFKEQ. The CDR3 DNA is TGTGCCAGCAGCCGGAACCGGGACAGGGGGGGGGATGAGCAGTTCTTC. As protein: CASSRNRDRGGDEQFF.

This clonotype was found a few times. A read error may account for a junction end that differs from germline. V usage is TRBV10-3 and J usage is TRBJ2-2; tentatively, D is TRBD1 or TRBD2 (5 bases each). CDR3 size: 18 residues. CDR1 is ENHRY, CDR2 SYGVKD, per germline. The CDR3 DNA reads TGTGCCATCAGTGAGTCACCCGGGCTCCCGAGGGGCACCGGGGAGCTGCTTTTT. It yields the protein CAISESPGLPRGTGELLF.

This clonotype was counted ten times or more. The chain uses TRBV4-2 and TRBJ2-3; 10 bases align to TRBD2. This CDR3 has 19 residues. Per germline, CDR1 LGHNA and CDR2 YNFKEQ. Germline trimming cut 2 bases from V and 6 bases from J; bases unmatched to any gene: 17. CDR3 residues: CASSQSPGGTSASQDTQYF. The CDR3 nucleotides are TGTGCCAGCAGCCAATCCCCTGGTGGGACTAGCGCCTCCCAGGATACGCAGTATTTT.

The table lists this clonotype with many counts. This rearrangement joins TRBV2 to TRBJ1-5; the match to TRBD1 covers 9 bases. V shed 6 bases, J shed 4 bases, and the junction held 4 bases outside the gene matches. Per germline, CDR1 SNHLY and CDR2 FYNNEI. The CDR3 runs 14 residues. The CDR3 nucleotides are TGTGCCAGCAGAAGGGACAGGGAAAATCAGCCCCAGCATTTT. It specifies CASRRDRENQPQHF.

This clonotype occurred many times. This sequence joins TRBV20-1 and TRBJ1-4; 7 positions match TRBD1. Looked up from germline, CDR1 is DFQATT and CDR2 is SNEGSKA (reference sequence). This CDR3 has 14 residues. The trim removed 5 bases at V and 6 bases at J, leaving 9 bases unmatched. The CDR3 sequence is CSALRQGGDEKLFF. The CDR3, as DNA: TGCAGTGCTTTGAGACAGGGAGGGGATGAAAAACTGTTTTTT.

This clonotype has ten or more counts. This chain links TRBV28 with TRBJ2-2, with D unclear. This CDR3 comprises 16 residues. Per the germline V gene, CDR1 is MDHEN and CDR2 is SYDVKM. The V and J ends lost 1 base and 0 bases respectively, with 9 bases between them. The chain's CDR3 is CASSLFFGSNTGELFF. CDR3 DNA sequence: TGTGCCAGCAGTTTATTTTTCGGATCGAACACCGGGGAGCTGTTTTTT.

The chain uses TRBV19 and TRBJ1-5, with D tentatively TRBD1 (5 bases). The CDR3 spans 15 residues. From germline, CDR1 is LNHDA and CDR2 SQIVND (reference sequence). The V end was cut by 7 bases, the J end by 0 bases, with 13 bases between. CDR3 loop: CASTLDTYSNQPQHF. CDR3 bases: TGTGCCAGTACCTTGGACACTTATAGCAATCAGCCCCAGCATTTT.

This clonotype showed up many times. The chain joins TRBV5-1 to TRBJ2-1, with TRBD2 identical over 7 bases. Trimming at V came to 0 bases and at J to 2 bases, leaving 5 bases not matched to a gene. This CDR3 is 16 amino acids long. Germline V gene sequence: CDR1 SGHRS, CDR2 YFSETQ. The CDR3 sequence is CASSLGGGVTYNEQFF. The CDR3 nucleotides are TGCGCCAGCAGCTTGGGGGGAGGGGTGACCTACAATGAGCAGTTCTTC.

This clonotype was recorded at least ten times. This sequence joins TRBV4-1 and TRBJ2-5; D possibly uses TRBD1 or TRBD2 (5 bases each). Between the trimmed V and J ends, which lost 2 bases and 1 base, there was a span of 14 bases. The CDR3 is 16 residues long. Germline V CDR1 and CDR2: MGHRA, YSYEKL. The chain's CDR3 is CASSQTMGRFQETQYF. CDR3 DNA: TGCGCCAGCAGCCAAACGATGGGACGGTTCCAAGAGACCCAGTACTTC.

The rearrangement joins TRBV10-3 to TRBJ2-1; D may be TRBD1 (5 bases). V was shortened by 6 bases and J by 6 bases, with 12 bases between the two germline ends. There are 13 residues in the CDR3. Per the germline V gene, CDR1 is ENHRY and CDR2 is SYGVKD. The CDR3 here is CAISRPDSNEQFF. The CDR3 nucleotides read TGTGCCATCAGCCGGCCCGACAGCAATGAGCAGTTCTTC.

This clonotype was seen at least ten times. This chain connects TRBV18 to TRBJ2-7, with 16 bases fitting TRBD2. V lost 6 bases and J lost 0; bases outside the gene matches: 5. The CDR3 covers 17 residues. The germline CDR1 and CDR2 sequences are KGHSH and LQKENI. CDR3 amino acids: CASSSGTSGRASYEQYF. In nucleotides, the CDR3 is TGTGCCAGCTCCTCGGGGACTAGCGGGAGGGCCTCCTACGAGCAGTACTTC.

The table lists this clonotype with many counts. The J gene is TRBJ2-7, the V gene TRBV5-6; D not certain. This CDR3 is 11 amino acids long. CDR1 and CDR2 (germline): SGHDT, YYEEEE. Trimming removed 4 bases at V and 6 bases at J, with 8 bases between. DNA of the CDR3: TGTGCCAGCAGCCATCGTTTCGAGCAGTACTTC. Its translation is CASSHRFEQYF.

This chain uses TRBV3-1 with TRBJ2-5, with 7 bases lining up with TRBD2. Per germline, CDR1 LGHDT and CDR2 YNNKEL (reference sequence). This CDR3 contains 15 residues. The V and J ends lost 0 bases and 3 bases, in that order; junction bases with no gene match: 4. CDR3 region: CASSQEGAGEETQYF. The CDR3 DNA is TGTGCCAGCAGCCAAGAAGGTGCGGGGGAAGAGACCCAGTACTTC.

Ten or more counts support this clonotype. The chain joins TRBV6-1 to TRBJ2-1; D ambiguous. Trimming shortened V by 6 bases and J by 8 bases, and 8 bases separated the two germline ends. This CDR3 has 11 residues. The germline V gene encodes CDR1 MNHNS and CDR2 SASEGT. In DNA form, the CDR3 reads TGTGCCAGCAGCCCACTGGATGAGCAGTTCTTC. The encoded protein is CASSPLDEQFF.

In its sample, this clonotype was seen a few times. This may stem from a read error, because a much larger clone lies one nucleotide away. This chain uses TRBV5-1 with TRBJ2-1; 12 positions match TRBD2. The V gene's germline CDR1 is SGHRS and CDR2 YFSETQ. This CDR3 region has 15 residues. Trimming took 2 bases from V and 12 from J; bases not matched to a gene: 9. CDR3 sequence: CASSLLAGGTGGQFF. In DNA form, the CDR3 reads TGCGCCAGCAGCTTACTAGCGGGAGGCACGGGGGGGCAGTTCTTC. Using reference TRBV5-1 and TRBJ2-1 for the parts outside the CDR3, the full variable domain is KAGVTQTPRYLIKTRGQQVTLSCSPISGHRSVSWYQQTPGQGLQFLFEYFSETQRNKGNFPGRFSGRQFSNSRSEMNVSTLELGDSALYLCASSLLAGGTGGQFFGPGTRLTVL.

V is TRBV19 and J is TRBJ1-5, with TRBD1 matching over 7 bases. V trimming: 3 bases; J trimming: 9 bases; junction bases outside the gene matches: 11. Germline CDR1 is LNHDA and CDR2 is SQIVND (reference sequence). The CDR3 spans 15 residues. CDR3 residues: CASSMAGGRIWPQHF. The CDR3 DNA sequence: TGTGCCAGTAGTATGGCAGGGGGGCGGATCTGGCCCCAGCATTTT.

This clonotype was counted many times. J is TRBJ2-5 and V is TRBV5-1; 9 nucleotides line up with TRBD1. CDR3 length: 13 amino acids. The junction had 3 bases not matched to a gene; V was cut back by 4 bases and J by 5 bases. CDR1 and CDR2 (germline): SGHRS, YFSETQ. The CDR3 spells CASSTGQGETQYF. In nucleotides, the CDR3 is TGCGCCAGCAGCACCGGACAGGGGGAGACCCAGTACTTC.

This clonotype was picked up many times. The V gene is TRBV5-1, the J gene TRBJ1-1, with 8 positions matching TRBD1. After removal of 3 bases from V and 6 bases from J, the junction contained 7 bases not matched to a gene. Germline values: CDR1 SGHRS, CDR2 YFSETQ. This CDR3 has 14 amino acids. The CDR3 sequence is CASSSLSGGPEAFF. The CDR3 DNA is TGCGCCAGCAGCTCGCTCTCAGGGGGCCCTGAAGCTTTCTTT.

In this sample, this clonotype turned up many times. The rearrangement links TRBV5-1 to TRBJ2-7, with D possibly being TRBD2 (5 bases). V was cut by 0 bases and J by 0 bases, with 10 bases left in between. The CDR3 runs 15 residues. Germline CDR1 SGHRS, CDR2 YFSETQ. The chain's CDR3 is CASSLVSGSSYEQYF. DNA for the CDR3: TGCGCCAGCAGCTTGGTGTCGGGGTCCTCCTACGAGCAGTACTTC.

This clonotype was counted ten times or more. This chain uses TRBV5-4 with TRBJ2-1; 13 bases map to TRBD2. There are 16 residues in the CDR3. J lost 9 bases, V lost 3 bases, and 9 bases had no gene match. Looked up from germline, CDR1 is SGHNT and CDR2 is YYREEE (reference sequence). In DNA form, the CDR3 reads TGTGCCAGCAGCTCCCAAGGACTAGCGGGAGTCGTTGAGCAGTTCTTC. It codes for CASSSQGLAGVVEQFF.

The count of this clonotype is one. A much bigger clone sits one base away, suggesting this may be a read error. This sequence joins TRBV7-2 and TRBJ2-3; possibly TRBD2 for D (5 bases). The germline V gene encodes CDR1 SGHTA and CDR2 FQGNSA. This CDR3 has 18 amino acids. The V end lost 6 bases, the J end lost 1 base, and 23 bases lay between the germline ends. The CDR3 DNA reads as TGTGCCAGCAGAGTGCAGACTGGCGGGCCCCTTGGCACAGATACGCAGTATTTT. Its protein is CASRVQTGGPLGTDTQYF. The full variable domain, its missing parts supplied by reference TRBV7-2 and TRBJ2-3, is GAGVSQSPSNKVTEKGKDVELRCDPISGHTALYWYRQSLGQGLEFLIYFQGNSAPDKSGLPSDRFSAERTGGSVSTLTIQRTQQEDSAVYLCASRVQTGGPLGTDTQYFGPGTRLTVL.

This clonotype occurred a few times. V usage is TRBV20-1 and J usage is TRBJ2-1; 7 bases map to TRBD2. J was trimmed by 3 bases and V by 6 bases; bases with no gene match: 5. CDR3 length: 13 residues. CDR1 DFQATT and CDR2 SNEGSKA come from the germline V gene (reference sequence). Written as DNA, the CDR3 is TGCAGTGCCGGGGGGACTAACTACAATGAGCAGTTCTTC. Translated, it gives CSAGGTNYNEQFF.

The chain joins TRBV12-3 or TRBV12-4 to TRBJ2-3; D is possibly TRBD2 (6 bases). This CDR3 region has 14 residues. V dropped 6 bases and J dropped 6 bases, with 16 bases sitting between them. This chain's CDR3 is CASSPPLAMDTQYF. The DNA for the CDR3 is TGTGCCAGCAGCCCGCCCCTAGCGATGGATACGCAGTATTTT.